This entry concerns a single T cell receptor beta chain. The data originate from a study of blood T cell repertoires in COVID-19. The wider study: The United States, Italy and Spain supplied acute and convalescent COVID-19 samples. T cells, B-cell-depleted T cells, or PBMCs supplied cDNA or gDNA.

The CDR3 sequence is 16 residues long. V shed 4 bases, J shed 4 bases, and the junction held 11 bases outside the gene matches. The germline V gene has CDR1 SGHKS and CDR2 YYEKEE (reference sequence). Sequenced by immunoSEQ multiplex PCR; TCRdb stores in-frame clones only, minus some. This sample has roughly 200,000 clones; roughly 85% occur once, and the top ten carry about 3.8%. This receptor was taken from a woman in her thirties or forties with acute COVID-19. The chain carries TRBV5-5 and TRBJ1-5; 7 bases fit TRBD1. The specimen was PBMCs or T cells enriched from blood (not recorded which). CDR3 region: CASSPDMGTVNQPQHF. The DNA of the CDR3 is TGTGCCAGCAGCCCGGATATGGGGACAGTTAATCAGCCCCAGCATTTT.